This entry is about one TCR beta chain. The entry originates in a study of blood T cell repertoires in COVID-19. Looking at the study overall: PBMCs, B-cell-depleted T cells, or T cells were the source of the cDNA or gDNA that made up the material.

Enrollment of patients from Seattle took place during active infection, with longitudinal follow-up. The CDR3 contains 14 residues. Trimming took 3 bases from V and 4 from J, leaving 10 bases between them. CDR1 MGHRA and CDR2 YSYEKL come from the germline V gene. The method was immunoSEQ multiplex PCR; TCRdb's version includes in-frame clones alone and lacks a portion of them. The table records some 220,000 clones, almost 85% of them present only once. The source material was peripheral blood. The gene calls are TRBV4-1 and TRBJ1-3; maybe TRBD1 (6 bases). This receptor was taken from a woman in her 70s with COVID-19, enrolled during active disease. The CDR3 region has the DNA TGCGCCAGCAGCCACTCAGGGGCCGGAAACACCATATATTTT. This encodes CASSHSGAGNTIYF.